This is a list of T cell receptor beta chains from one sample in a study of CD8 T cells in Susac syndrome. Via MiXCR, TCRdb re-called the immunoSEQ multiplex PCR reads, giving one row per CDR3 protein. Of about 180,000 distinct CDR3 sequences in the sample, roughly 95% were seen once. The sequenced sample consisted of CD4+ T cells from PBMCs. The receptor set was obtained from a human donor with Susac syndrome. The CDR3 runs from the conserved cysteine through the conserved F or W. D genes are given only for firm matches. Only some rows state a clone size, as once, few, many or a class for expanded clones.

CDR3 protein: CATSDLQGDGYTF
CDR3 DNA: TGTGCCACCAGTGATTTGCAGGGGGATGGCTACACCTTC
V gene: TRBV24-1
J gene: TRBJ1-2
clone size: .
D gene: TRBD1

CDR3 protein: CASDRDRNSPLHF
CDR3 DNA: TGCGCCAGCGACCGGGACAGGAATTCACCCCTCCACTTT
V gene: TRBV4-3
J gene: TRBJ1-6
clone size: .
D gene: TRBD1

CDR3 protein: CASRPGGRETQYF
CDR3 DNA: TGTGCCAGCAGACCCGGGGGGCGAGAGACCCAGTACTTC
V gene: TRBV7-2
J gene: TRBJ2-5
clone size: .
D gene: .

CDR3 protein: CAWSVQGSYGYTF
CDR3 DNA: TGTGCCTGGAGTGTACAGGGGTCCTATGGCTACACCTTC
V gene: TRBV30
J gene: TRBJ1-2
clone size: .
D gene: TRBD1

CDR3 protein: CASSRQRNGYTF
CDR3 DNA: TGTGCCAGCAGTCGACAGAGAAATGGCTACACCTTC
V gene: TRBV2
J gene: TRBJ1-2
clone size: .
D gene: .

CDR3 protein: CASSSIRTGLVDTQYF
CDR3 DNA: TGTGCCAGCAGTTCGATCAGGACAGGGTTGGTAGATACGCAGTATTTT
V gene: TRBV12-3/TRBV12-4
J gene: TRBJ2-3
clone size: .
D gene: TRBD1

CDR3 protein: CASSSRSGANVLTF
CDR3 DNA: TGTGCCAGCAGTTCTCGCTCTGGGGCCAACGTCCTGACTTTC
V gene: TRBV6-5
J gene: TRBJ2-6
clone size: .
D gene: .

CDR3 protein: CSVERVSSEAFF
CDR3 DNA: TGCAGCGTTGAAAGGGTAAGCTCTGAAGCTTTCTTT
V gene: TRBV29-1
J gene: TRBJ1-1
clone size: .
D gene: .

CDR3 protein: CASSQYGTGTNEKLFF
CDR3 DNA: TGTGCCAGCAGCCAATACGGGACAGGGACTAATGAAAAACTGTTTTTT
V gene: TRBV14
J gene: TRBJ1-4
clone size: .
D gene: TRBD1

CDR3 protein: CASSQGTGLGTMNTEAFF
CDR3 DNA: TGTGCCAGCAGCCAAGGAACAGGGCTGGGGACAATGAACACTGAAGCTTTCTTT
V gene: TRBV14
J gene: TRBJ1-1
clone size: .
D gene: .

CDR3 protein: CATSAAGSDTQYF
CDR3 DNA: TGTGCCACCTCCGCGGCAGGGAGCGATACGCAGTATTTT
V gene: TRBV10-3
J gene: TRBJ2-3
clone size: .
D gene: .

CDR3 protein: CSVDDRNTGELFF
CDR3 DNA: TGCAGCGTTGATGACAGGAACACCGGGGAGCTGTTTTTT
V gene: TRBV29-1
J gene: TRBJ2-2
clone size: .
D gene: .

CDR3 protein: CASGPGREAFF
CDR3 DNA: TGTGCCAGCGGGCCAGGTCGAGAAGCTTTCTTT
V gene: TRBV6-6
J gene: TRBJ1-1
clone size: .
D gene: .

CDR3 protein: CASSASGPETQYF
CDR3 DNA: TGTGCCAGCAGCGCTAGCGGACCAGAGACCCAGTACTTC
V gene: TRBV9
J gene: TRBJ2-5
clone size: .
D gene: TRBD2

CDR3 protein: CAIRGGGANVLTF
CDR3 DNA: TGTGCCATCAGGGGAGGAGGGGCCAACGTCCTGACTTTC
V gene: TRBV7-9
J gene: TRBJ2-6
clone size: .
D gene: .

CDR3 protein: CASSPRGPRATDTQYF
CDR3 DNA: TGTGCCAGCTCACCACGAGGGCCTAGGGCCACAGATACGCAGTATTTT
V gene: TRBV18
J gene: TRBJ2-3
clone size: .
D gene: .

CDR3 protein: CAWSLGQGSYEQYF
CDR3 DNA: TGTGCCTGGAGCCTGGGACAGGGCTCCTACGAGCAGTACTTC
V gene: TRBV30
J gene: TRBJ2-7
clone size: .
D gene: TRBD1

CDR3 protein: CASSPPDRINEKLFF
CDR3 DNA: TGTGCCAGCAGCCCCCCGGACAGGATTAATGAAAAACTGTTTTTT
V gene: TRBV7-9
J gene: TRBJ1-4
clone size: .
D gene: TRBD1

CDR3 protein: CSANPTSGTDTQYF
CDR3 DNA: TGCAGTGCTAATCCTACCAGCGGCACAGATACGCAGTATTTT
V gene: TRBV20-1
J gene: TRBJ2-3
clone size: .
D gene: .

CDR3 protein: CASSYRTGGGNSPLHF
CDR3 DNA: TGTGCCAGCAGTTACCGGACAGGGGGCGGTAATTCACCCCTCCACTTT
V gene: TRBV7-9
J gene: TRBJ1-6
clone size: .
D gene: TRBD1

CDR3 protein: CASSQDRVHTEAFF
CDR3 DNA: TGCGCCAGCAGCCAAGATCGGGTTCACACTGAAGCTTTCTTT
V gene: TRBV4-3
J gene: TRBJ1-1
clone size: .
D gene: .

CDR3 protein: CASSRRESDEQFF
CDR3 DNA: TGTGCCAGCAGCAGGCGGGAGTCTGATGAGCAGTTCTTC
V gene: TRBV7-9
J gene: TRBJ2-1
clone size: once
D gene: TRBD2

CDR3 protein: CATSRDRRQETQYF
CDR3 DNA: TGTGCCACCAGCAGAGATCGGCGGCAAGAGACCCAGTACTTC
V gene: TRBV15
J gene: TRBJ2-5
clone size: .
D gene: .

CDR3 protein: CASSRTTGGGNQPQHF
CDR3 DNA: TGCGCCAGCAGCCGAACGACAGGGGGCGGGAATCAGCCCCAGCATTTT
V gene: TRBV4-3
J gene: TRBJ1-5
clone size: .
D gene: TRBD1

CDR3 protein: CSVRGQPYEQYF
CDR3 DNA: TGCAGCGTCCGTGGCCAGCCCTACGAGCAGTACTTC
V gene: TRBV29-1
J gene: TRBJ2-7
clone size: .
D gene: .

CDR3 protein: CASSFGVAGNNEQFF
CDR3 DNA: TGTGCCAGCAGTTTCGGGGTAGCGGGAAACAATGAGCAGTTCTTC
V gene: TRBV12-3/TRBV12-4
J gene: TRBJ2-1
clone size: .
D gene: TRBD2

CDR3 protein: CATRTDVGYEQYF
CDR3 DNA: TGTGCCACCAGGACAGACGTCGGCTACGAGCAGTACTTC
V gene: TRBV12-3/TRBV12-4
J gene: TRBJ2-7
clone size: .
D gene: .

CDR3 protein: CASSVAPGGEQFF
CDR3 DNA: TGTGCCAGCAGCGTAGCCCCGGGAGGGGAGCAGTTCTTC
V gene: TRBV9
J gene: TRBJ2-1
clone size: .
D gene: TRBD2

CDR3 protein: CASSSDGSTNEKLFF
CDR3 DNA: TGTGCCAGCAGCTCGGACGGATCAACTAATGAAAAACTGTTTTTT
V gene: TRBV28
J gene: TRBJ1-4
clone size: .
D gene: .

CDR3 protein: CASSWTSGSYEQYF
CDR3 DNA: TGTGCCAGCAGCTGGACTAGCGGGTCCTACGAGCAGTACTTC
V gene: TRBV5-6
J gene: TRBJ2-7
clone size: .
D gene: TRBD2

CDR3 protein: CSANSAEGVNYNEQFF
CDR3 DNA: TGCAGTGCTAATTCCGCGGAGGGAGTAAACTACAATGAGCAGTTCTTC
V gene: TRBV20-1
J gene: TRBJ2-1
clone size: .
D gene: .

CDR3 protein: CASSLETGEAPQHF
CDR3 DNA: TGTGCCAGCAGCTTAGAGACAGGGGAGGCGCCCCAGCATTTT
V gene: TRBV11-2
J gene: TRBJ1-5
clone size: few
D gene: TRBD1

CDR3 protein: CSASFGGAGTDTQYF
CDR3 DNA: TGCAGTGCTAGTTTCGGGGGGGCAGGTACAGATACGCAGTATTTT
V gene: TRBV20-1
J gene: TRBJ2-3
clone size: .
D gene: TRBD2

CDR3 protein: CASSTANTEAFF
CDR3 DNA: TGTGCCAGCAGCACAGCGAACACTGAAGCTTTCTTT
V gene: TRBV12-3/TRBV12-4
J gene: TRBJ1-1
clone size: .
D gene: .

CDR3 protein: CASSSADEQFF
CDR3 DNA: TGCGCCAGCAGCTCCGCCGATGAGCAGTTCTTC
V gene: TRBV5-1
J gene: TRBJ2-1
clone size: .
D gene: .

CDR3 protein: CASLARRGGYNEQFF
CDR3 DNA: TGTGCCAGCTTAGCTAGGCGGGGAGGTTACAATGAGCAGTTCTTC
V gene: TRBV11-2
J gene: TRBJ2-1
clone size: .
D gene: .

CDR3 protein: CSAQTETQYF
CDR3 DNA: TGCAGCGCCCAGACCGAGACCCAGTACTTC
V gene: TRBV29-1
J gene: TRBJ2-5
clone size: .
D gene: .

CDR3 protein: CASSQVGVYEQYF
CDR3 DNA: TGTGCCAGCAGCCAAGTTGGGGTCTACGAGCAGTACTTC
V gene: TRBV14
J gene: TRBJ2-7
clone size: .
D gene: .

CDR3 protein: CASSSDPGSHQFF
CDR3 DNA: TGTGCCAGCAGCTCCGATCCAGGTTCCCACCAGTTCTTC
V gene: TRBV7-2
J gene: TRBJ2-1
clone size: .
D gene: .

CDR3 protein: CAWNTGQSGTDTQYF
CDR3 DNA: TGTGCCTGGAATACGGGACAATCGGGCACAGATACGCAGTATTTT
V gene: TRBV30
J gene: TRBJ2-3
clone size: .
D gene: .

CDR3 protein: CASSKLGRGGTANVLTF
CDR3 DNA: TGTGCCAGCAGCAAACTCGGCAGAGGGGGCACGGCCAACGTCCTGACTTTC
V gene: TRBV7-3
J gene: TRBJ2-6
clone size: .
D gene: TRBD1

CDR3 protein: CASIGRGSTGYEQYF
CDR3 DNA: TGTGCCAGTATCGGGCGGGGGTCAACAGGCTACGAGCAGTACTTC
V gene: TRBV19
J gene: TRBJ2-7
clone size: .
D gene: TRBD2

CDR3 protein: CASSISGGNQPQHF
CDR3 DNA: TGTGCCAGTAGTATTTCAGGTGGCAATCAGCCCCAGCATTTT
V gene: TRBV19
J gene: TRBJ1-5
clone size: .
D gene: .

CDR3 protein: CASSFPGGRDYGYTF
CDR3 DNA: TGTGCCAGCAGCTTCCCGGGTGGAAGGGACTATGGCTACACCTTC
V gene: TRBV5-6
J gene: TRBJ1-2
clone size: .
D gene: .

CDR3 protein: CSARVPTPGSSTDTQYF
CDR3 DNA: TGCAGTGCTAGGGTTCCTACCCCGGGTTCTAGCACAGATACGCAGTATTTT
V gene: TRBV20-1
J gene: TRBJ2-3
clone size: once
D gene: .

CDR3 protein: CASSQGLANTEAFF
CDR3 DNA: TGTGCCAGCAGCCAAGGTCTCGCAAACACTGAAGCTTTCTTT
V gene: TRBV3-1
J gene: TRBJ1-1
clone size: .
D gene: .

CDR3 protein: CASSLDRGVGRPLHF
CDR3 DNA: TGTGCCAGCAGCCTGGACAGGGGAGTGGGGAGGCCCCTCCACTTT
V gene: TRBV7-8
J gene: TRBJ1-6
clone size: .
D gene: TRBD1

CDR3 protein: CAISAGTTGETQYF
CDR3 DNA: TGTGCCATCAGCGCCGGGACGACCGGAGAGACCCAGTACTTC
V gene: TRBV10-3
J gene: TRBJ2-5
clone size: .
D gene: .

CDR3 protein: CASSLAGSGQFF
CDR3 DNA: TGTGCCAGCAGCTTGGCTGGTTCCGGGCAGTTCTTC
V gene: TRBV7-3
J gene: TRBJ2-1
clone size: .
D gene: .

CDR3 protein: CASSHLRDLNYGYTF
CDR3 DNA: TGTGCCAGCAGCCACCTACGGGACCTAAACTATGGCTACACCTTC
V gene: TRBV14
J gene: TRBJ1-2
clone size: .
D gene: .

CDR3 protein: CASSRPGQSQEKLFF
CDR3 DNA: TGTGCCAGCAGCCGACCGGGACAGTCCCAAGAAAAACTGTTTTTT
V gene: TRBV12-3/TRBV12-4
J gene: TRBJ1-4
clone size: .
D gene: TRBD1

CDR3 protein: CAGPRQDLYGYTF
CDR3 DNA: TGTGCCGGACCCAGACAGGACCTCTATGGCTACACCTTC
V gene: TRBV30
J gene: TRBJ1-2
clone size: .
D gene: .

CDR3 protein: CASSPDRGHAYNSPLHF
CDR3 DNA: TGTGCCAGCAGCCCGGACAGGGGGCACGCCTATAATTCACCCCTCCACTTT
V gene: TRBV6-2/TRBV6-3
J gene: TRBJ1-6
clone size: .
D gene: TRBD1

CDR3 protein: CASSPPQGQDFTDTQYF
CDR3 DNA: TGTGCCAGCTCACCACCCCAAGGACAGGACTTCACAGATACGCAGTATTTT
V gene: TRBV18
J gene: TRBJ2-3
clone size: .
D gene: TRBD1

CDR3 protein: CAWSSGGSGQPQHF
CDR3 DNA: TGTGCCTGGAGTAGTGGAGGATCTGGGCAGCCCCAGCATTTT
V gene: TRBV30
J gene: TRBJ1-5
clone size: once
D gene: .